This TCR beta chain was obtained from a study of T cell repertoires in cytomegalovirus infection. Overall study findings and caveats: Across the ex vivo response, the dominant clonotypes were HLA-C-restricted CMV-specific TCR beta clonotypes.

The V end was cut by 3 bases, the J end by 7 bases, with 9 bases between. The CDR3 loop spans 13 amino acids. On this clonotype itself: The target antigen is unknown.

In TCRdb, the reads were re-called with MiXCR into one record per CDR3 protein. The sample yields about 320,000 distinct CDR3 sequences, over 7.5% seen once. Sequenced sample: PBMCs. This receptor was obtained from a human donor in good health (CMV status not recorded). Some clones in this sample may be carry-over from other donors' samples. This chain connects TRBV12-3 or TRBV12-4 to TRBJ2-2, with D uncertain. CDR3 nucleotides: TGTGCCAGCAGTTTTGGGCCACTCGGGGAGCTGTTTTTT. This encodes CASSFGPLGELFF.